Listed here are 20 T cell receptor beta chains from one sample, sequenced in a study of T cells after yellow fever vaccination. TCRdb called the 5' RACE reads again in MiXCR, with one record for every CDR3 protein. Of around 340,000 distinct CDR3 sequences listed, around 13% are singletons. Specimen: CD4+ T cells sorted from PBMCs, collected 15 days after the yellow fever booster vaccination. Receptors were obtained from a man aged 18 to 30 who received the YFV17D yellow fever vaccine.

This chain connects TRBV6-2 or TRBV6-3 to TRBJ1-5, with TRBD1 as a possible D gene (6 bases). Germline values: CDR1 MNHEY, CDR2 SVGEGT. The CDR3 spans 15 residues. The ends were cut back, 6 bases at V and 0 bases at J, with 12 bases in the middle. CDR3 in amino acids: CASRRDTFSNQPQHF. The CDR3 nucleotides read TGTGCCAGCAGAAGGGACACCTTTAGCAATCAGCCCCAGCATTTT.

This clonotype came up many times. This chain links TRBV7-2 with TRBJ2-5; no clear D. V was clipped by 4 bases and J by 5 bases, with 11 bases between them. This CDR3 has 13 residues. In germline, CDR1 is SGHTA, CDR2 FQGNSA. The CDR3 is CASSSASVETQYF. The DNA for the CDR3 is TGTGCCAGCAGCTCCGCCTCCGTCGAGACCCAGTACTTC. Supplemented by reference TRBV7-2 and TRBJ2-5, the full variable domain reads GAGVSQSPSNKVTEKGKDVELRCDPISGHTALYWYRQSLGQGLEFLIYFQGNSAPDKSGLPSDRFSAERTGGSVSTLTIQRTQQEDSAVYLCASSSASVETQYFGPGTRLLVL.

Only a few counts were recorded for this clonotype. The genes are TRBV4-1 and TRBJ2-2; the match to TRBD2 covers 8 bases. The CDR3 is 15 amino acids. Germline V lookup: CDR1 MGHRA, CDR2 YSYEKL. The ends lost 3 bases at V and 4 bases at J; junction bases unmatched: 4. Written as DNA, the CDR3 is TGCGCCAGCAGCCACCGTAGCGGGACCACCGGGGAGCTGTTTTTT. Translation: CASSHRSGTTGELFF.

The V and J genes are TRBV7-9 and TRBJ1-6; TRBD1 matches at 7 bases. The CDR3 consists of 14 residues. J gave up 6 bases and V 5 bases, and 4 bases lay outside the gene matches. CDR1 is SEHNR, CDR2 FQNEAQ, per germline (reference sequence). CDR3 sequence reads: CASSRGQSNSPLHF. CDR3 DNA sequence: TGTGCCAGCAGCCGGGGACAGAGTAATTCACCCCTCCACTTT.

This clonotype was recorded many times. V gene TRBV20-1 combines with J gene TRBJ1-3, with D tentatively TRBD1 (5 bases). The V gene's germline CDR1 is DFQATT and CDR2 SNEGSKA (reference sequence). The CDR3 loop spans 15 amino acids. V lost 6 bases to trimming and J lost 3 bases, with 18 bases between them. The CDR3 here is CSARDGGAFGNTIYF. The DNA for the CDR3 is TGCAGTGCCAGGGACGGCGGGGCCTTTGGAAACACCATATATTTT.

This clonotype came up a few times. The chain combines TRBV5-4 with TRBJ2-3, with 16 bases lining up with TRBD2. The germline CDR1 and CDR2 sequences are SGHNT and YYREEE (reference sequence). V lost 4 bases, J lost 5 bases, and 13 bases stayed unmatched. This CDR3 is 19 amino acids long. The CDR3 loop is CASSPGGLAGGQRGDTQYF. CDR3 in DNA: TGTGCCAGCAGCCCGGGGGGACTAGCGGGGGGGCAAAGGGGAGATACGCAGTATTTT.

This clonotype turned up a few times. A junction boundary mismatches the germline segment, possibly from a read error. This chain connects TRBV5-4 to TRBJ2-3; D is perhaps TRBD1 or TRBD2 (5 bases each). CDR3 length: 16 residues. From germline, CDR1 is SGHNT and CDR2 YYREEE (reference sequence). This CDR3 reads CASSREQTASTDTQYF. For the CDR3, the DNA is TGTGCTAGCAGTCGGGAACAGACAGCAAGCACAGATACGCAGTATTTT.

In its sample, this clonotype was seen a few times. This chain joins TRBV2 and TRBJ1-6, with D uncertain. Trimming removed 7 bases at V and 10 bases at J, with 14 bases between. CDR1 is SNHLY, CDR2 FYNNEI, per germline. The CDR3 sequence is 13 residues long. DNA for the CDR3: TGTGCCAGCACTAATCTCTGGGAATCACCCCTCCACTTT. Translation gives CASTNLWESPLHF.

This rearrangement joins TRBV7-2 to TRBJ1-4; the D is unclear. Trimming removed 1 base at V and 4 bases at J, with 10 bases between. Germline CDR1 is SGHTA and CDR2 is FQGNSA. The CDR3 covers 15 residues. CDR3: CASSLVSGNNEKLFF. CDR3 DNA: TGTGCCAGCAGCTTAGTTTCGGGAAATAATGAAAAACTGTTTTTT. Variable domain in full (rest from reference TRBV7-2 and TRBJ1-4): GAGVSQSPSNKVTEKGKDVELRCDPISGHTALYWYRQSLGQGLEFLIYFQGNSAPDKSGLPSDRFSAERTGGSVSTLTIQRTQQEDSAVYLCASSLVSGNNEKLFFGSGTQLSVL.

This clonotype has just a few counts. J is TRBJ1-1 and V is TRBV12-5, with D maybe TRBD1 (6 bases). V was trimmed by 4 bases and J by 10 bases, leaving 16 bases between them. The CDR3 is 13 residues long. From germline, CDR1 is LGHNT and CDR2 FRNRAP. The CDR3 DNA follows: TGTGCTAGTGGTTCCCCCGGGGGCTCGGCAGCTTTCTTT. Its translation is CASGSPGGSAAFF.

The chain is built from TRBV27 and TRBJ1-1, with D unresolved. V lost 9 bases to trimming and J lost 1 base, with 24 bases between them. The CDR3 loop spans 17 amino acids. CDR1 is MNHEY and CDR2 is SMNVEV in the germline V gene (reference sequence). Here the CDR3 DNA reads TGTGCCAGTAGGCGGAAGACACATTCAAAACAGAACACTGAAGCTTTCTTT. This encodes CASRRKTHSKQNTEAFF.

The chain combines TRBV6-5 with TRBJ2-7; TRBD1 matches at 9 bases. This CDR3 region has 14 residues. V trimming: 6 bases; J trimming: 2 bases; junction bases outside the gene matches: 5. In germline, CDR1 is MNHEY, CDR2 SVGAGI. The CDR3 spells CASRETGGTYEQYV. CDR3 DNA sequence: TGTGCCAGCAGGGAGACAGGGGGGACCTACGAGCAGTACGTC.

The chain carries TRBV6-5 and TRBJ2-5, with D hard to call. The CDR3 has 12 amino acids. Trimming stripped 2 bases from V and 6 bases from J, with 7 bases between. The germline gives CDR1 MNHEY, CDR2 SVGAGI. DNA for the CDR3: TGTGCCAGCAGTTACCTGGGAAAGACCCAGTACTTC. It codes for CASSYLGKTQYF.

The sample holds many counts of this clonotype. V usage is TRBV20-1 and J usage is TRBJ1-5, with TRBD1 matching over 11 bases. The V gene end was trimmed by 4 bases and the J gene end by 0 bases; junction bases not matched to a gene: 11. Looked up from germline, CDR1 is DFQATT and CDR2 is SNEGSKA (reference sequence). The CDR3 spans 18 residues. CDR3 nucleotide sequence: TGCAGTGCTACCCTTGGGGGGACAGGGGGGTCTAGCAATCAGCCCCAGCATTTT. It codes for CSATLGGTGGSSNQPQHF.

This clonotype was seen a handful of times. V usage is TRBV7-9 and J usage is TRBJ2-7; no reliable D call. CDR1 is SEHNR and CDR2 is FQNEAQ in the germline V gene (reference sequence). V lost 0 bases and J 0 bases, leaving 6 bases between the germline ends. The CDR3 is made up of 14 amino acids. The CDR3 DNA reads as TGTGCCAGCAGCTTAGCGGAGAACTCCTACGAGCAGTACGTC. Translation gives CASSLAENSYEQYV.

The sample holds a few counts of this clonotype. This chain links TRBV5-1 with TRBJ1-3, with D unclear. The germline V gene encodes CDR1 SGHRS and CDR2 YFSETQ. V shed 4 bases and J shed 0 bases, with 11 bases lying between them. The CDR3 is 15 residues long. The CDR3 DNA reads TGCGCCAGCAGCCTCGGACTTATCTCTGGAAACACCATATATTTT. This encodes CASSLGLISGNTIYF.

This clonotype has at least ten counts. The gene calls are TRBV27 and TRBJ2-3; 10 bases map to TRBD1. The CDR3 length is 15 residues. Germline V gives CDR1 MNHEY, CDR2 SMNVEV (reference sequence). J was trimmed by 1 base and V by 6 bases; bases with no gene match: 4. CDR3 sequence reads: CASRGTGARTDTQYF. CDR3 in DNA: TGTGCCAGCAGGGGGACAGGGGCCCGCACAGATACGCAGTATTTT.

This clonotype was seen a few times. The chain couples TRBV2 to TRBJ1-4; 9 positions agree with TRBD1. With V trimmed by 5 bases and J by 3 bases, 4 bases remained unmatched. CDR1 is SNHLY and CDR2 is FYNNEI in the germline V gene. The CDR3 length is 15 residues. CDR3 in amino acids: CASSNRGQANEKLFF. The CDR3 region has the DNA TGTGCCAGCAGTAACAGGGGGCAGGCTAATGAAAAACTGTTTTTT.

This clonotype was recorded many times. This sequence joins TRBV7-6 and TRBJ2-7; TRBD1 matches 7 bases. Trimming at V came to 4 bases and at J to 0 bases, leaving 3 bases not matched to a gene. This CDR3 region has 14 residues. The germline V gene has CDR1 SGHVS and CDR2 FNYEAQ. The CDR3 sequence is CASSSGTASYEQYF. CDR3 DNA sequence: TGTGCCAGCAGCTCGGGGACAGCCTCCTACGAGCAGTACTTC.

Written as DNA, the CDR3 is TGTGCCAGCAGCCCCCTGGGAGGGGGTCTCACAGATACGCAGTATTTT. This sequence encodes CASSPLGGGLTDTQYF. The chain uses TRBV7-3 and TRBJ2-3; D might be TRBD2 (7 bases). The germline gives CDR1 SGHTA, CDR2 FQGTGA. Trimming shortened V by 5 bases and J by 2 bases, and 17 bases separated the two germline ends. This CDR3 region has 16 residues. Supplemented by reference TRBV7-3 and TRBJ2-3, the full variable domain reads GAGVSQTPSNKVTEKGKYVELRCDPISGHTALYWYRQSLGQGPEFLIYFQGTGAADDSGLPNDRFFAVRPEGSVSTLKIQRTERGDSAVYLCASSPLGGGLTDTQYFGPGTRLTVL.